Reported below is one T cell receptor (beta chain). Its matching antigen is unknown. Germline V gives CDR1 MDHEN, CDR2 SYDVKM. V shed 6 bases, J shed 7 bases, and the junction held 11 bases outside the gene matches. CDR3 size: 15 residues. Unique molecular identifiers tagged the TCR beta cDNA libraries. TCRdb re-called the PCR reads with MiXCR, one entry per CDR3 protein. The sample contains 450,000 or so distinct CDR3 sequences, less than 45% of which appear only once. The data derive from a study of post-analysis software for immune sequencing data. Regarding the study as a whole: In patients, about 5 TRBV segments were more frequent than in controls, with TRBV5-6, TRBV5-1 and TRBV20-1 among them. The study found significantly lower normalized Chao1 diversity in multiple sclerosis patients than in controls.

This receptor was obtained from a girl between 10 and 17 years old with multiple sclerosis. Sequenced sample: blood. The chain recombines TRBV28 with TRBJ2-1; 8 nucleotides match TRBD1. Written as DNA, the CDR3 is TGTGCCAGCAGGAAACCCGGACAGGGCATGAATGAGCAGTTCTTC. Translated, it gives CASRKPGQGMNEQFF.